This T cell receptor beta chain was sequenced for a study of T cell responses to AZD1222 COVID-19 vaccine. Germline V gene lookup returns CDR1 SEHNR and CDR2 FQNEAQ (reference sequence). CDR3 length: 12 amino acids. Trimming stripped 5 bases from V and 6 bases from J, with 10 bases between. Study results and limitations: Clonal diversity may have been underestimated in mostly white British donors.

With regard to this clone: The antigen remains undetermined.

Produced via immunoSEQ multiplex PCR; TCRdb's table is partial and in-frame only. In the table there are about 140,000 clones, around 90% of which are singletons. Source: peripheral blood, taken on day 0 of AZD1222 vaccination. V and J are TRBV7-9 and TRBJ1-2; no definite D call. This receptor was taken from an adult in good health. In DNA, the CDR3 is TGTGCCAGCAGCCCGGGGAGGGATGGCTACACCTTC. Protein sequence: CASSPGRDGYTF.